The 11 T cell receptor beta chains below come from one sample, sequenced in a study of CD8 T cells in Susac syndrome. RNA totalling 0.5 to 1 ug underwent reverse transcription with random hexamers. TCRdb analysed the immunoSEQ multiplex PCR reads with MiXCR anew, one entry per CDR3 protein. Altogether some 260,000 distinct CDR3 sequences are present, roughly 84% being singletons, with the ten largest covering about 0.11%. Material: CD8+ T cells from PBMCs. These receptors came from a human donor with multiple sclerosis.

The chain uses TRBV27 and TRBJ1-5, with 9 positions matching TRBD1. V lost 5 bases and J lost 5; bases outside the gene matches: 4. The CDR3 is 14 amino acids. CDR1 is MNHEY, CDR2 SMNVEV, per germline (reference sequence). DNA of the CDR3: TGTGCCAGCAGTCCCTGGACAGGGGATCAGCCCCAGCATTTT. It specifies CASSPWTGDQPQHF.

V and J are TRBV21-1 and TRBJ1-2; TRBD1 was called by the table and not checked on the DNA. TRBV21-1 counts as a pseudogene. The CDR3 has 15 amino acids. The chain's CDR3 is CASSPKSGTVYGYTF. In DNA form, the CDR3 reads TGTGCCAGCAGCCCTAAATCCGGGACAGTCTATGGCTACACCTTC.

The chain links TRBV5-1 to TRBJ2-1; D is uncertain. The V gene lost 1 base and the J gene lost 9 bases, with 17 bases spanning the gap. Per germline, CDR1 SGHRS and CDR2 YFSETQ. The CDR3 has 15 residues. CDR3 DNA: TGCGCCAGCAGCTTGTCGAATTGGGGAAAAGGTGAGCAGTTCTTC. This gives the protein CASSLSNWGKGEQFF.

The V call is TRBV27, the J call TRBJ2-2; D might be TRBD2 (7 bases). Germline lookup yields CDR1 MNHEY and CDR2 SMNVEV (reference sequence). V was trimmed by 7 bases and J by 6 bases, leaving 12 bases between them. The CDR3 runs to 13 residues. CDR3 nucleotides: TGTGCCAGCAACTGGGGGGGCTCCGGGGAGCTGTTTTTT. Translating it yields CASNWGGSGELFF.

J is TRBJ1-1 and V is TRBV3-1, with a weak D call TRBD1 (5 bases). This CDR3 region has 17 residues. CDR1 LGHDT and CDR2 YNNKEL come from the germline V gene (reference sequence). Deletions cut 10 bases from V and 4 bases from J, with 28 bases between. The CDR3 DNA sequence: TGTGCCACCTCCGGGTGGGGGAAGTTTATGGGCGTCACTGAAGCTTTCTTT. It is translated as CATSGWGKFMGVTEAFF. The entire variable domain, with the rest obtained from reference TRBV3-1 and TRBJ1-1, is as follows: DTAVSQTPKYLVTQMGNDKSIKCEQNLGHDTMYWYKQDSKKFLKIMFSYNNKELIINETVPNRFSPKSPDKAHLNLHINSLELGDSAVYFCATSGWGKFMGVTEAFFGQGTRLTVV.

A note on this clonotype: The DNA is omitted, as the CDR3 cannot be located on it reliably, and the CDR3 follows TCRdb's listing. CDR3 residues: CISVPPSGASGILFPYEQYF. The chain combines TRBV7-5 with TRBJ2-7; whether TRBD2, the table's D call, matches the DNA was not checked. TRBV7-5 is a documented pseudogene. The CDR3 length is 20 residues, termini included.

This chain links TRBV14 with TRBJ2-1, with D possibly matching TRBD2 (6 bases). CDR3 length: 15 residues. The V gene's germline CDR1 is SGHDN and CDR2 FVKESK. Trimming removed 0 bases from V and 4 bases from J, with 10 bases in between. The CDR3 loop reads CASSQEIAEYNEQFF. CDR3 DNA sequence: TGTGCCAGCAGCCAAGAGATAGCGGAATACAATGAGCAGTTCTTC.

J is TRBJ2-7 and V is TRBV7-9; 7 bases are shared with TRBD2. The germline CDR1 and CDR2 sequences are SEHNR and FQNEAQ (reference sequence). V lost 1 base, J lost 0 bases, and 12 bases stayed unmatched. The length of the CDR3 is 18 residues. The CDR3 coding sequence is TGTGCCAGCAGCTTAGAGCCGGGACTATCACCCACCTCCTACGAGCAGTACTTC. This sequence encodes CASSLEPGLSPTSYEQYF.

The rearrangement uses TRBV7-9 and TRBJ2-1, with 9 bases lining up with TRBD1. The germline gives CDR1 SEHNR, CDR2 FQNEAQ (reference sequence). The CDR3 contains 15 residues. V shed 5 bases and J 8 bases; nucleotides not matched to a gene: 10. This CDR3 is CASSPWTGAIDEQFF. The CDR3 DNA is TGTGCCAGCAGCCCTTGGACAGGGGCAATCGATGAGCAGTTCTTC.

The chain links TRBV11-2 to TRBJ2-1; D is possibly TRBD1 or TRBD2 (5 bases each). Germline values: CDR1 SGHAT, CDR2 FQNNGV. The CDR3 is made up of 14 amino acids. V lost 5 bases, J lost 3 bases, and 11 bases lay in between. The CDR3 DNA reads as TGTGCCAGCAGCCAACGGGACCACTACAATGAGCAGTTCTTC. Translating gives CASSQRDHYNEQFF.

The CDR3 coding sequence is TGTGCCAGCAGTATTCTGAACGATCAGCCCCAGCATTTT. The encoded protein is CASSILNDQPQHF. V and J are TRBV28 and TRBJ1-5, with D hard to call. The germline V gene has CDR1 MDHEN and CDR2 SYDVKM. V was pared by 5 bases and J by 5 bases, with 10 bases between. CDR3 length: 13 amino acids.